This entry is about one T cell receptor beta chain. Profiling relied on immunoSEQ multiplex PCR, and the TCRdb table lists in-frame clones only, not all of them. Among tens of thousands of clones listed, 85% to 95% were seen once. Germline CDR1 reads LNHDA; CDR2 reads SQIVND (reference sequence). The CDR3 sequence is 15 residues long. The ends were cut back, 3 bases at V and 4 bases at J, with 12 bases in the middle. The data were obtained in a study of T cell changes during pregnancy in multiple sclerosis. Here the sequenced sample was CD4+ T cells from peripheral blood mononuclear cells, taken before pregnancy. The chain combines TRBV19 with TRBJ2-2, with D possibly being TRBD1 (5 bases). The origin of this receptor is a female donor with multiple sclerosis, enrolled in a pregnancy study. The CDR3 DNA follows: TGTGCCAGTAGTATCCCCGCAGGGTCCACCGGGGAGCTGTTTTTT. This encodes CASSIPAGSTGELFF.